This T cell receptor beta chain derives from a study of control samples from healthy donors and cancer patients. Notes on this clone: Other DNA sequences in this specimen translate into the identical CDR3.

Assay: immunoSEQ multiplex PCR; the TCRdb copy retains only in-frame clones and omits some. The data contain approximately 150,000 clones, 75% to 95% of them singletons. This CDR3 has 15 residues. V dropped 0 bases and J dropped 2 bases, with 8 bases sitting between them. Germline CDR1 reads LNHNV; CDR2 reads YYDKDF (reference sequence). The sequence was collected from a man aged 25 to 45 in good health. The sequenced sample consisted of blood. The V call is TRBV15, the J call TRBJ1-3; weak D call: TRBD1 (5 bases). Here the CDR3 DNA reads TGTGCCACCAGCAGAGATAGGGGAACTGGAAACACCATATATTTT. This codes for CATSRDRGTGNTIYF.